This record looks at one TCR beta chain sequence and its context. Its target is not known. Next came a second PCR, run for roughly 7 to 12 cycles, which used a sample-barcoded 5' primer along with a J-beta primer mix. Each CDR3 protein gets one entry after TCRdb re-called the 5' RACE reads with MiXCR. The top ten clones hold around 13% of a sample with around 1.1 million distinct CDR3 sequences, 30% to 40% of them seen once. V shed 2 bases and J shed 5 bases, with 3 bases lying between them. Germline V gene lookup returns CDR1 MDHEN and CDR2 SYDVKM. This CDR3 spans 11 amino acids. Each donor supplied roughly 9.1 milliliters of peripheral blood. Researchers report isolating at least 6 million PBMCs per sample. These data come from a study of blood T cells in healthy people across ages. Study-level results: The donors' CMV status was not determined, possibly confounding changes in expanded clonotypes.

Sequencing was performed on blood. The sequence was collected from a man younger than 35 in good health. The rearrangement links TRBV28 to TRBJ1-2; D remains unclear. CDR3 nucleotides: TGTGCCAGCAGTTTAAGATATGGCTACACCTTC. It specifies CASSLRYGYTF.